These T cell receptor beta chains were read from a single sample in a study of technical replicates of blood from a handful of donors. Data came from immunoSEQ multiplex PCR; TCRdb stores just in-frame clones and leaves some out. The data contain 60,000 to 80,000 clones, approximately 89% of them singletons. Sequencing used PBMCs. The receptor source for this set is a human donor in good health. Some clones in this sample may be carry-over from other donors' samples. CDR3s include the opening cysteine and the closing phenylalanine or tryptophan.

CDR3 length,V gene,CDR3 protein
13,TRBV7-9,CASRPGTGTEAFF
16,TRBV4-2,CASSQDLGEGADTQYF
13,TRBV2,CASRTWNTGELFF
15,TRBV6-5,CASSPDRRMNQPQHF
11,TRBV20-1,CSANREDIQYF
15,TRBV5-1,CASSLATGGGEKLFF
15,TRBV6-1,CASRTGGSVNSPLHF
16,TRBV30,CAWSLTGREDTGELFF
18,TRBV7-2,CASSLPGGAGRGTDTQYF
15,TRBV29-1,CSVKRDPGSQETQYF
16,TRBV13,CASSLLTSGVKETQYF
15,TRBV5-1,CASSSSVTDSGAQFF
14,TRBV5-6,CASSRGSHANIQYF
15,TRBV27,CASSLRIQGAYEQYF
19,TRBV19,CASSDPGLAGGRGAYEQYF
14,TRBV9,CASSVGQGMTEAFF
15,TRBV19,CASSILRDRRYEQYF